This record looks at one T cell receptor beta chain sequence and its context. Its antigen remains unknown. Sequenced by immunoSEQ multiplex PCR; TCRdb stores in-frame clones only, minus some. Of about 320,000 clones listed, 90% are singletons. The sample is drawn from a study of Ad26.COV2.S vaccination and SARS-CoV-2 variants. Deletions cut 5 bases from V and 8 bases from J, with 10 bases between. CDR1 is MNHEY, CDR2 SVGAGI, per germline. The CDR3 spans 13 residues. Study-level points and caveats: Vaccinated and placebo-treated recipients had similar non-spike TCR breadth.

Indicated treatment: around 19 received Ad26.COV2.S at low or high dose, single or two shots; roughly five received placebo; per-sample allocation not given. The study sampled participants on day 63 after the first vaccine or placebo injection. This sequence originates from a person aged 18-65 years who received the Ad26.COV2.S COVID-19 vaccine or a placebo. The chain carries TRBV6-5 and TRBJ1-6; D might be TRBD1 (6 bases). The material sequenced was peripheral blood, taken in a trial of Ad26.COV2.S vaccine versus placebo. The CDR3: CASSKNRDSPLHF. CDR3 DNA sequence: TGTGCCAGCAGTAAAAACAGGGATTCACCCCTCCACTTT.